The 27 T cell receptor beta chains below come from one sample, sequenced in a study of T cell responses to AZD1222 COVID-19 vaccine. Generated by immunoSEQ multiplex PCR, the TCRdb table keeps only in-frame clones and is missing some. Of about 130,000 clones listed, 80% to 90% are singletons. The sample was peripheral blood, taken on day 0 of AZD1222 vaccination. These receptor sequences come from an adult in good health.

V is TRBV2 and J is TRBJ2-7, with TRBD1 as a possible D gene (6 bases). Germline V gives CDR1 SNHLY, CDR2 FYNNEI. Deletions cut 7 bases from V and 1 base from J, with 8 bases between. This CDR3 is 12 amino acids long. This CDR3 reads CASTGQSYEQYF. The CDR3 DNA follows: TGTGCCAGCACTGGACAGTCCTACGAGCAGTACTTC. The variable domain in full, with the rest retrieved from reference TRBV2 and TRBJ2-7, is EPEVTQTPSHQVTQMGQEVILRCVPISNHLYFYWYRQILGQKVEFLVSFYNNEISEKSEIFDDQFSVERPDGSNFTLKIRSTKLEDSAMYFCASTGQSYEQYFGPGTRLTVT.

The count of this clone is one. CDR3 in amino acids: CASSPPGQTKEGYTF. The CDR3 bases are TGTGCCAGCTCACCACCGGGACAGACTAAAGAAGGCTACACCTTC. The rearrangement joins TRBV18 to TRBJ1-2; TRBD1 matches at 7 bases. CDR1 KGHSH and CDR2 LQKENI come from the germline V gene. The V and J ends lost 0 bases and 8 bases, in that order; junction bases with no gene match: 9. This CDR3 is built from 15 residues. Drawing the rest from reference TRBV18 and TRBJ1-2, the complete variable domain is NAGVMQNPRHLVRRRGQEARLRCSPMKGHSHVYWYRQLPEEGLKFMVYLQKENIIDESGMPKERFSAEFPKEGPSILRIQQVVRGDSAAYFCASSPPGQTKEGYTFGSGTRLTVV.

The chain's CDR3 is CAAARGNGTPLHF. As DNA, the CDR3 is TGTGCCGCGGCGCGGGGGAATGGAACACCCCTCCACTTT. The rearrangement joins TRBV7-9 to TRBJ1-6, with D maybe TRBD1 (5 bases). Looked up from germline, CDR1 is SEHNR and CDR2 is FQNEAQ (reference sequence). Trimming took off 11 bases at V and 11 bases at J, with 19 bases between the two ends. This CDR3 contains 13 residues. The whole variable domain, filled in from reference TRBV7-9 and TRBJ1-6, reads DTGVSQNPRHKITKRGQNVTFRCDPISEHNRLYWYRQTLGQGPEFLTYFQNEAQLEKSRLLSDRFSAERPKGSFSTLEIQRTEQGDSAMYLCAAARGNGTPLHFGNGTRLTVT.

The CDR3 DNA follows: TGTGCCATCAGTGAGCCCAGCGGGGGGCAAGAGACCCAGTACTTC. Amino acids: CAISEPSGGQETQYF. The rearrangement uses TRBV10-3 and TRBJ2-5; TRBD2 aligns across 9 bases. Germline V gene data show CDR1 as ENHRY and CDR2 as SYGVKD. The CDR3 is made up of 15 amino acids. Losses at the gene ends were 2 bases for V and 2 bases for J; bases not matched to a gene: 3.

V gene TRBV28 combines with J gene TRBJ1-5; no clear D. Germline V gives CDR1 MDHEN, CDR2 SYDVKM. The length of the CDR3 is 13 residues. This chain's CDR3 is CATSLPSQAAQHF. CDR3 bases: TGTGCAACCTCCCTCCCGTCCCAAGCGGCCCAGCATTTT.

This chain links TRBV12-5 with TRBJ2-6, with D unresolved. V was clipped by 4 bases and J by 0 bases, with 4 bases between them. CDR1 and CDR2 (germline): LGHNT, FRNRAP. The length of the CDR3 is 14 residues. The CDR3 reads CASGSDSGANVLTF. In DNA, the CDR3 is TGTGCTAGTGGTTCGGACTCTGGGGCCAACGTCCTGACTTTC.

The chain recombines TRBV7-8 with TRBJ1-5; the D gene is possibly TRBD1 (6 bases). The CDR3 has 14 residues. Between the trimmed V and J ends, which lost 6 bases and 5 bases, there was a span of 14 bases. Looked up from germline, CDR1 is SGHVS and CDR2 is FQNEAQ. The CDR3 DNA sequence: TGTGCCAGCAGGCAAGCAGGGGTTGATCAGCCCCAGCATTTT. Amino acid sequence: CASRQAGVDQPQHF.

CDR3 nucleotide sequence: TGTGCCAGCAGTCCCTCCGGGACCGACTACGAGCAGTACTTC. Translated: CASSPSGTDYEQYF. The V call is TRBV27, the J call TRBJ2-7, with D possibly being TRBD1 or TRBD2 (5 bases each). Looked up from germline, CDR1 is MNHEY and CDR2 is SMNVEV (reference sequence). The CDR3 loop spans 14 amino acids. V lost 5 bases to trimming and J lost 3 bases, with 14 bases between them.

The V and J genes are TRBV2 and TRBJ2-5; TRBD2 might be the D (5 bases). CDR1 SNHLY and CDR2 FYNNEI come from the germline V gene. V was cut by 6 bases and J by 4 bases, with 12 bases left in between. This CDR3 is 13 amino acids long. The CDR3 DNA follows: TGTGCCAGCAGGGACGGAGGTATAGAGACCCAGTACTTC. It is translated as CASRDGGIETQYF. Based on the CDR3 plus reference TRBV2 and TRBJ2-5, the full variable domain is EPEVTQTPSHQVTQMGQEVILRCVPISNHLYFYWYRQILGQKVEFLVSFYNNEISEKSEIFDDQFSVERPDGSNFTLKIRSTKLEDSAMYFCASRDGGIETQYFGPGTRLLVL.

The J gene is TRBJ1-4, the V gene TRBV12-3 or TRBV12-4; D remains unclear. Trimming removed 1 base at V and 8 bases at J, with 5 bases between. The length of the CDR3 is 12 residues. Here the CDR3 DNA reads TGTGCCAGCAGTTTAGGGACGGAAAAACTGTTTTTT. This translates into CASSLGTEKLFF.

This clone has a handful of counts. This chain's CDR3 is CASSVGDGELFF. The CDR3 bases are TGTGCCAGCAGCGTAGGGGACGGGGAGCTGTTTTTT. The rearrangement links TRBV9 to TRBJ2-2; no definite D call. Trimming stripped 0 bases from V and 7 bases from J, with 4 bases between. The CDR3 consists of 12 residues. Germline CDR1 reads SGDLS; CDR2 reads YYNGEE.

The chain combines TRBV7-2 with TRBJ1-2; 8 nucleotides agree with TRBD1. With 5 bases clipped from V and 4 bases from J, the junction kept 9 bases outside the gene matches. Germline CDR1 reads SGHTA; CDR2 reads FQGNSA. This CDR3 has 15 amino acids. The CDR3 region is CASSPGQALFYGYTF. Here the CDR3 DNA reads TGTGCCAGCAGCCCGGGACAGGCCTTATTCTATGGCTACACCTTC.

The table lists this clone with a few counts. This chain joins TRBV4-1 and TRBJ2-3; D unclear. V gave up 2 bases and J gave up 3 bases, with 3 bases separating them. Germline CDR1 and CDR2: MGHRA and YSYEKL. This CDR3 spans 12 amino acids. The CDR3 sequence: CASSQITDTQYF. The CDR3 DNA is TGCGCCAGCAGCCAAATTACAGATACGCAGTATTTT.

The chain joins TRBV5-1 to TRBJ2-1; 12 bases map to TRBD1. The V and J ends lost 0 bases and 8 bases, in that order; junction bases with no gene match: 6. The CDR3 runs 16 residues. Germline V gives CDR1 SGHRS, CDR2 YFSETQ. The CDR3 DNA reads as TGCGCCAGCAGCTTGGTAGGGACAGGGGGCTTGGATGAGCAGTTCTTC. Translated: CASSLVGTGGLDEQFF.

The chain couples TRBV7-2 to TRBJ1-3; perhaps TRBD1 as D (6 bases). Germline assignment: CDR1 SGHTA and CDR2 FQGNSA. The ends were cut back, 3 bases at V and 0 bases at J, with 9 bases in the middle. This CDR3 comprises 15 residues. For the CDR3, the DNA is TGTGCCAGCAGCTTCGGACAGAGCTCTGGAAACACCATATATTTT. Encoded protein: CASSFGQSSGNTIYF.

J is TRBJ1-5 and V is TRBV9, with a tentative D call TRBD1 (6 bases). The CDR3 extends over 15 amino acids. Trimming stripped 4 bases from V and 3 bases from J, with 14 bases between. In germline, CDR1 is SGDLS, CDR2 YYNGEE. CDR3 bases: TGTGCCAGCAGCTTAGGGGGGTCCCCCAATCAGCCCCAGCATTTT. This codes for CASSLGGSPNQPQHF.

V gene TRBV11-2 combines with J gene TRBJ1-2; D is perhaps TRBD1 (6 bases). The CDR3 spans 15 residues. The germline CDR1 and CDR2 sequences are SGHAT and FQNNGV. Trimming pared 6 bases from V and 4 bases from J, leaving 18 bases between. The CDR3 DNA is TGTGCCAGCAGACCGGCCGGGACACAACGCTATGGCTACACCTTC. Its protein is CASRPAGTQRYGYTF.

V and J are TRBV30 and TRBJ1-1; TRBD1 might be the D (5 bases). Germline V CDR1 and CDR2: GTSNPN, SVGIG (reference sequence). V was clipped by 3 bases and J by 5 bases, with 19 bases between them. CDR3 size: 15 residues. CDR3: CAWSPRGGGWTEAFF. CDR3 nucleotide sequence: TGTGCCTGGAGCCCACGGGGCGGAGGTTGGACTGAAGCTTTCTTT.

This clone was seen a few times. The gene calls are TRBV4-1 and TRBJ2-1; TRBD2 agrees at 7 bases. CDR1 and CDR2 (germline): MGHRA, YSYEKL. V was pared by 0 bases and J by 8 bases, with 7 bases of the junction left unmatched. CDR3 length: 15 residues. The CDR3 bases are TGCGCCAGCAGCCAAGAGGCGGGAGCCGTGGATGAGCAGTTCTTC. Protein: CASSQEAGAVDEQFF.

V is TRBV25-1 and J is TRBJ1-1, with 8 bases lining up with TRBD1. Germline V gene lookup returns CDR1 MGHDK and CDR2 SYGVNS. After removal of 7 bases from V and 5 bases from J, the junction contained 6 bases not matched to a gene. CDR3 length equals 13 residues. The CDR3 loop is CASKSQGATEAFF. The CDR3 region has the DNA TGTGCCAGCAAGTCCCAGGGGGCTACTGAAGCTTTCTTT. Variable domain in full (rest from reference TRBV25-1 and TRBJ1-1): EADIYQTPRYLVIGTGKKITLECSQTMGHDKMYWYQQDPGMELHLIHYSYGVNSTEKGDLSSESTVSRIRTEHFPLTLESARPSHTSQYLCASKSQGATEAFFGQGTRLTVV.

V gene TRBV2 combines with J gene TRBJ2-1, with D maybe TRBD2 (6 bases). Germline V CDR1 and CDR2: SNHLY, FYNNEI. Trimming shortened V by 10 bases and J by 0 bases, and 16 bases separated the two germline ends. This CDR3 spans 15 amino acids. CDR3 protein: CATSRAGPSYNEQFF. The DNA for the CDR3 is TGTGCCACTTCTCGGGCGGGGCCCTCCTACAATGAGCAGTTCTTC.

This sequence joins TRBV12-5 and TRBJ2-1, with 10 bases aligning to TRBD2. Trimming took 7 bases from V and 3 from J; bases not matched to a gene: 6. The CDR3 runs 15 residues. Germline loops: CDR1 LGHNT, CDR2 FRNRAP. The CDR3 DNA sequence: TGTGCTAGTGCCCTTACTAGCGGGGACTACAATGAGCAGTTCTTC. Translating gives CASALTSGDYNEQFF.

CDR3 nucleotide sequence: TGTGCCAGCAGCTCCCCACTCTCCTACGAGCAGTACTTC. This encodes CASSSPLSYEQYF. This rearrangement joins TRBV6-6 to TRBJ2-7, with unresolved D. CDR1 and CDR2 (germline): MNHNY, SVGAGI (reference sequence). V was cut by 6 bases and J by 0 bases, with 9 bases left in between. The CDR3 covers 13 residues.

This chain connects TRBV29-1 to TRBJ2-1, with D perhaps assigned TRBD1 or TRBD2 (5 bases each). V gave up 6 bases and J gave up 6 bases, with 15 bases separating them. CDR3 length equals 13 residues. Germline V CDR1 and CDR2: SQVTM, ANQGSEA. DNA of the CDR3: TGCAGCGTCGGGACGACTTGGGGCAATGAGCAGTTCTTC. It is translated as CSVGTTWGNEQFF.

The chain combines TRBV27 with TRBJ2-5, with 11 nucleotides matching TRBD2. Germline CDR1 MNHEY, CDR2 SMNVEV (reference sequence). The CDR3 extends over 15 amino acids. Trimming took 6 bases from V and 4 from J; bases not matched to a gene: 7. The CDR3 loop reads CASRPSGGIGETQYF. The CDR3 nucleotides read TGTGCCAGCAGGCCTAGCGGGGGGATAGGAGAGACCCAGTACTTC.

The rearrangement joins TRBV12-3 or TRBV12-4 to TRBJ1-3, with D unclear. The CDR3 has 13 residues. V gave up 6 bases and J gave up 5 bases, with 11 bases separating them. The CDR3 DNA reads TGTGCCAGCAGCCTGACCCTCCGAAACACCATATATTTT. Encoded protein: CASSLTLRNTIYF.

In DNA, the CDR3 is TGTGCCAGCATGGCCCGACGGTACTACGAGCAGTACTTC. It encodes CASMARRYYEQYF. V and J are TRBV12-3 or TRBV12-4 and TRBJ2-7; D remains unclear. There are 13 residues in the CDR3. The germline V and J ends were trimmed by 7 bases and 3 bases, with 13 bases remaining between them.